The sequence of this T cell receptor (beta chain) was determined in a study of T cell responses to AZD1222 COVID-19 vaccine. This clone was recorded a few times. Its antigen is undetermined. Findings and caveats of the study: White British ancestry dominated among donors, who included more females, and clonal diversity was possibly underestimated.

Per the germline V gene, CDR1 is SGHVS and CDR2 is FQNEAQ. The CDR3 sequence is 19 residues long. J gave up 9 bases and V 1 base, and 15 bases lay outside the gene matches. Repertoires were generated with immunoSEQ multiplex PCR, while TCRdb's copy carries only in-frame clones and drops some. Of about 86,000 clones listed, around 73% are singletons. The TCR comes from an adult in good health. The sample in question was peripheral blood, obtained on day 0 of AZD1222 vaccination. The rearrangement links TRBV7-8 to TRBJ2-1, with 13 positions matching TRBD2. As DNA, the CDR3 is TGTGCCAGCAGCTTAGTTTACTTGTGGACTAGCGGGAGAGGTTTTGAGCAGTTCTTC. As protein: CASSLVYLWTSGRGFEQFF.